One sample yielded the 14 T cell receptor beta chains listed below, sequenced in a study of identical twins. Via MiXCR, TCRdb re-called the 5' RACE reads, giving one row per CDR3 protein. The sample includes hundreds of thousands of distinct CDR3 sequences, 18% of them seen just once. These data are also associated with another study on T cells expressing NK-cell markers.

The sequencing input was PBMCs. These receptor sequences come from a woman under 30 in good health.

V gene TRBV6-5 combines with J gene TRBJ1-2, with TRBD1 identical over 10 bases. Trimming at V came to 0 bases and at J to 8 bases, leaving 9 bases not matched to a gene. Germline V gene sequence: CDR1 MNHEY, CDR2 SVGAGI. This CDR3 comprises 16 residues. This chain's CDR3 is CASSYSRDRGLRGYTF. The CDR3 DNA sequence: TGTGCCAGCAGTTACTCACGGGACAGGGGCCTCCGGGGCTACACCTTC.

This clonotype has more than one count but fewer than ten. The rearrangement joins TRBV12-3 or TRBV12-4 to TRBJ1-1; no reliable D call. V was shortened by 5 bases and J by 4 bases, with 14 bases between the two germline ends. The CDR3 is 14 amino acids. The CDR3 spells CASSILDRSTEAFF. The CDR3 nucleotides are TGTGCCAGCAGTATACTTGACCGGAGCACTGAAGCTTTCTTT.

J is TRBJ2-3 and V is TRBV5-1; no firm D call. Trimming removed 6 bases at V and 0 bases at J, with 8 bases between. CDR1 and CDR2 (germline): SGHRS, YFSETQ. This CDR3 contains 13 residues. The chain's CDR3 is CASKVSSTDTQYF. CDR3 DNA: TGCGCCAGCAAGGTATCTAGCACAGATACGCAGTATTTT.

The gene calls are TRBV12-3 or TRBV12-4 and TRBJ2-2; perhaps TRBD1 as D (6 bases). V lost 2 bases and J lost 6, with 13 bases in between. The CDR3 runs 15 residues. Here the CDR3 DNA reads TGTGCCAGCAGTTTATGGACAGATCTTTCCGGGGAGCTGTTTTTT. The encoded protein is CASSLWTDLSGELFF.

This clonotype was counted between two and nine times. V is TRBV7-8 and J is TRBJ1-1; 9 bases are shared with TRBD1. From germline, CDR1 is SGHVS and CDR2 FQNEAQ. The CDR3 contains 17 residues. The V gene end was trimmed by 4 bases and the J gene end by 3 bases; junction bases not matched to a gene: 12. CDR3 sequence: CASSSRHPGQGDTEAFF. Written as DNA, the CDR3 is TGTGCCAGCAGCTCACGCCATCCGGGACAGGGAGACACTGAAGCTTTCTTT.

This chain links TRBV20-1 with TRBJ2-1; D unresolved. The CDR3 contains 11 residues. Germline CDR1 and CDR2: DFQATT and SNEGSKA (reference sequence). The V gene lost 4 bases and the J gene lost 12 bases, with 13 bases spanning the gap. Here the CDR3 reads CSAKDDAGQFF. The CDR3 region has the DNA TGCAGTGCTAAAGACGACGCCGGGCAGTTCTTC.

The CDR3 DNA is TGCAGCGTTGGCCCGGAATTACACTATGGCTACACCTTC. Translation gives CSVGPELHYGYTF. This chain uses TRBV29-1 with TRBJ1-2; D gene ambiguous. V shed 4 bases and J shed 3 bases, with 12 bases lying between them. This CDR3 has 13 residues. CDR1 and CDR2 from the germline V gene are SQVTM and ANQGSEA. Based on the CDR3 plus reference TRBV29-1 and TRBJ1-2, the full variable domain is SAVISQKPSRDICQRGTSLTIQCQVDSQVTMMFWYRQQPGQSLTLIATANQGSEATYESGFVIDKFPISRPNLTFSTLTVSNMSPEDSSIYLCSVGPELHYGYTFGSGTRLTVV.

This clonotype was counted between two and nine times. The V and J genes are TRBV5-6 and TRBJ1-2; 8 bases agree with TRBD1. This CDR3 spans 15 amino acids. The germline CDR1 and CDR2 sequences are SGHDT and YYEEEE. Losses at the gene ends were 2 bases for V and 2 bases for J; bases not matched to a gene: 5. DNA for the CDR3: TGTGCCAGCAGCTTACCGAGACAGGGGAACTATGGCTACACCTTC. It encodes CASSLPRQGNYGYTF.

V is TRBV7-9 and J is TRBJ2-2; D is ambiguous. CDR3 length: 14 amino acids. V lost 8 bases, J lost 1 base, and 11 bases lay in between. Germline values: CDR1 SEHNR, CDR2 FQNEAQ (reference sequence). CDR3 nucleotide sequence: TGTGCCAGCTGGGGTCCAGGGAACACCGGGGAGCTGTTTTTT. Translating it yields CASWGPGNTGELFF.

This clonotype was found once. The genes are TRBV19 and TRBJ2-2; 8 positions agree with TRBD1. The ends lost 10 bases at V and 3 bases at J; junction bases unmatched: 7. This CDR3 comprises 14 residues. CDR1 is LNHDA, CDR2 SQIVND, per germline (reference sequence). Here the CDR3 DNA reads TGTGCCACGCTCAGGGGGCGCGACACCGGGGAGCTGTTTTTT. Translation: CATLRGRDTGELFF.

This clonotype was seen only a few times. This rearrangement joins TRBV20-1 to TRBJ2-4; no clear D. Looked up from germline, CDR1 is DFQATT and CDR2 is SNEGSKA (reference sequence). V was pared by 8 bases and J by 0 bases, with 11 bases between. This CDR3 has 13 residues. The DNA for the CDR3 is TGCAGTTCCCGGTCTACAGCCAAAAACATTCAGTACTTC. It translates to CSSRSTAKNIQYF.

The gene calls are TRBV29-1 and TRBJ2-7; D possibly uses TRBD1 or TRBD2 (5 bases each). Trimming removed 4 bases from V and 1 base from J, with 11 bases in between. The CDR3 spans 13 residues. Looked up from germline, CDR1 is SQVTM and CDR2 is ANQGSEA. The CDR3 region has the DNA TGCAGCGTTGCTAGGGACGTATCCTACGAGCAGTACTTC. Protein: CSVARDVSYEQYF.

The table lists this clonotype with a few counts. A much larger clone is a single base away; this may be a read error. The chain employs TRBV5-1 and TRBJ1-1, with D possibly matching TRBD1 (5 bases). The CDR3 is made up of 14 amino acids. The germline V gene encodes CDR1 SGHRS and CDR2 YFSETQ. The CDR3: CASSLGRGGTEPFF. In nucleotides, the CDR3 is TGCGCCAGCAGCTTGGGTAGGGGCGGCACTGAACCTTTCTTT.

The chain couples TRBV5-1 to TRBJ1-1; 8 nucleotides line up with TRBD1. Trimming removed 4 bases from V and 1 base from J; junction bases left unmatched: 6. The germline V gene has CDR1 SGHRS and CDR2 YFSETQ. The length of the CDR3 is 15 residues. As DNA, the CDR3 is TGCGCCAGCAGCGCACAACAGGGGGGGAACACTGAAGCTTTCTTT. It yields the protein CASSAQQGGNTEAFF.